This T cell receptor beta chain was sequenced in a study of T cell responses to AZD1222 COVID-19 vaccine. Broader study findings: Within unmutated variant regions lay the reported targets of nearly half of spike-specific TCRs. Clonal diversity may have been underestimated in mostly white British donors.

Second-dose timings of about 4 or about 12 weeks were pooled. Using immunoSEQ multiplex PCR, the repertoire was profiled, and TCRdb retains in-frame clones only, with some absent. The profile covers over 85,000 clones, with 70% to 85% appearing a single time and 14% taken by the ten largest. This CDR3 has 16 residues. Turning to this clone: Antigen specificity is unknown.

The TCR originated in an adult who received the AZD1222 COVID-19 vaccine. The specimen comprised peripheral blood, sampled 28 days after the second AZD1222 dose. V is TRBV21-1 and J is TRBJ2-2; the D call in the table, TRBD2, was not verified against the DNA. TRBV21-1 is marked as a pseudogene. Written as DNA, the CDR3 is TGTGCCAGCAGCAAAGGGGAGTTGAGGAACACCGGGGAGCTGTTTTTT. Translated: CASSKGELRNTGELFF.